The sequence of this T cell receptor beta chain was determined in a study of T cell changes during pregnancy in multiple sclerosis. Profiled with immunoSEQ multiplex PCR; TCRdb holds only in-frame clones, not every one. The repertoire holds over 50,000 clones, with around nine tenths as singletons. Germline loops: CDR1 MDHEN, CDR2 SYDVKM. The CDR3 extends over 19 amino acids. V lost 8 bases to trimming and J lost 0 bases; unmatched junction nucleotides: 16. The origin of this receptor is a human donor whose cells served as feeder cells for cultures in a pregnancy study. The rearrangement links TRBV28 to TRBJ1-6; 7 nucleotides align to TRBD1. The source material was peripheral blood from another person, used as feeder cells. CDR3: CASLSPGPRGGSYNSPLHF. The DNA for the CDR3 is TGTGCCAGCCTCTCCCCGGGACCCAGGGGGGGCTCCTATAATTCACCCCTCCACTTT.